The 28 T cell receptor beta chains below all came from one sample that was sequenced in a study of control samples from healthy donors and cancer patients. The assay was immunoSEQ multiplex PCR, and TCRdb's table has in-frame clones only and misses some. The table has roughly 92,000 clones, 86% seen once; the top ten hold roughly 1.2%. The sample taken for sequencing was blood. These receptors all stem from a woman in her forties or fifties in good health.

The chain is built from TRBV2 and TRBJ2-5; D unresolved. The CDR3 length is 13 residues. Trimming took off 10 bases at V and 3 bases at J, with 15 bases between the two ends. Germline CDR1 SNHLY, CDR2 FYNNEI. The CDR3 protein is CAIPGRGEETQYF. The CDR3 nucleotides are TGTGCCATCCCGGGCCGTGGCGAAGAGACCCAGTACTTC.

The V call is TRBV2, the J call TRBJ2-1; perhaps TRBD2 as D (7 bases). Per the germline V gene, CDR1 is SNHLY and CDR2 is FYNNEI. Trimming shortened V by 4 bases and J by 9 bases, and 16 bases separated the two germline ends. CDR3 length equals 14 residues. In DNA, the CDR3 is TGTGCCAGCAGTGCCGAGCGGGACAAGGTTGAGCAGTTCTTC. Its translation: CASSAERDKVEQFF.

This clone was detected only a few times. The rearrangement links TRBV18 to TRBJ2-1; perhaps TRBD1 as D (5 bases). CDR3 length: 16 amino acids. The germline V gene has CDR1 KGHSH and CDR2 LQKENI. With 1 base removed from V and 1 base from J, the gap between germline ends came to 11 bases. The CDR3 nucleotides are TGTGCCAGCTCACCACGGCAGGGTAGTTCCTACAATGAGCAGTTCTTC. It is translated as CASSPRQGSSYNEQFF.

This clone was seen just once. The rearrangement uses TRBV12-3 or TRBV12-4 and TRBJ1-2, with D perhaps TRBD1 (5 bases). Trimming stripped 1 base from V and 5 bases from J, with 8 bases between. This CDR3 contains 13 residues. In DNA form, the CDR3 reads TGTGCCAGCAGTTTAGGCGGGGGGTATGGCTACACCTTC. Encoded protein: CASSLGGGYGYTF.

The genes are TRBV5-1 and TRBJ2-7; 14 nucleotides line up with TRBD2. V was clipped by 4 bases and J by 7 bases; unmatched bases: 7. The CDR3 sequence is 15 residues long. Germline CDR1 reads SGHRS; CDR2 reads YFSETQ. CDR3 region: CASSVTSGGAGEQYF. The CDR3 DNA reads as TGCGCCAGCAGCGTGACTAGCGGGGGGGCCGGGGAGCAGTACTTC.

The chain links TRBV28 to TRBJ1-5; D gene unclear. CDR1 and CDR2 (germline): MDHEN, SYDVKM. CDR3 size: 16 residues. Trimming shortened V by 3 bases and J by 6 bases, and 18 bases separated the two germline ends. CDR3 in amino acids: CASSLGRVGVFQPQHF. CDR3 DNA sequence: TGTGCCAGCAGTTTGGGAAGGGTTGGCGTGTTTCAGCCCCAGCATTTT.

The chain joins TRBV7-9 to TRBJ2-5; 7 bases map to TRBD2. CDR3 length: 15 amino acids. The V gene end was trimmed by 3 bases and the J gene end by 5 bases; junction bases not matched to a gene: 9. CDR1 and CDR2 from the germline V gene are SEHNR and FQNEAQ (reference sequence). As DNA, the CDR3 is TGTGCCAGCAGCTTGGGTGGGAGGGCCTCGGAGACCCAGTACTTC. Amino acids: CASSLGGRASETQYF.

The V gene is TRBV6-5, the J gene TRBJ1-4; TRBD1 might be the D (6 bases). Trimming cost V 2 bases and J 1 base, with 11 bases left between them. Per germline, CDR1 MNHEY and CDR2 SVGAGI. The CDR3 totals 16 residues. The CDR3 spells CASSYRSTGTNEKLFF. As DNA, the CDR3 is TGTGCCAGCAGTTACCGATCGACAGGAACTAATGAAAAACTGTTTTTT.

The rearrangement links TRBV6-5 to TRBJ2-2; D not certain. CDR3 length equals 13 residues. V lost 7 bases to trimming and J lost 4 bases, with 10 bases between them. Germline CDR1 MNHEY, CDR2 SVGAGI. CDR3 amino acids: CASNAGITGELFF. The CDR3 coding sequence is TGTGCCAGCAATGCAGGCATCACCGGGGAGCTGTTTTTT.

This clone has just one count. CDR3 sequence reads: CASSPRAPTVNNEQFF. CDR3 nucleotide sequence: TGTGCCAGCTCACCACGGGCCCCTACCGTTAACAATGAGCAGTTCTTC. The chain has TRBV18 and TRBJ2-1; D gene uncertain. The CDR3 totals 16 residues. CDR1 is KGHSH, CDR2 LQKENI, per germline. The V and J ends lost 1 base and 5 bases respectively, with 15 bases between them.

The chain uses TRBV28 and TRBJ1-5, with a weak D call TRBD1 (5 bases). Germline-derived CDR1 and CDR2 are MDHEN and SYDVKM. The CDR3 runs to 17 residues. Between the trimmed V and J ends, which lost 7 bases and 1 base, there was a span of 20 bases. The CDR3 DNA is TGTGCCAGCATCCAAGGCGGGGCAGCAGCGAGCAATCAGCCCCAGCATTTT. Translating it yields CASIQGGAAASNQPQHF.

This chain connects TRBV4-3 to TRBJ2-3; 8 nucleotides match TRBD2. Looked up from germline, CDR1 is LGHNA and CDR2 is YSLEER. This CDR3 has 16 residues. J gave up 3 bases and V 5 bases, and 10 bases lay outside the gene matches. Written as DNA, the CDR3 is TGCGCCAGCAGCAAGGTAGCGGGGAGTGAAACAGATACGCAGTATTTT. Translated, it gives CASSKVAGSETDTQYF.

The genes are TRBV4-1 and TRBJ1-3; TRBD1 agrees at 7 bases. V was clipped by 2 bases and J by 4 bases; unmatched bases: 11. The germline gives CDR1 MGHRA, CDR2 YSYEKL. The length of the CDR3 is 17 residues. CDR3 protein: CASSQKIAGGEGNTIYF. The DNA of the CDR3 is TGCGCCAGCAGCCAAAAAATCGCAGGGGGAGAAGGAAACACCATATATTTT.

This chain joins TRBV5-4 and TRBJ2-3; D gene ambiguous. Germline V gene data show CDR1 as SGHNT and CDR2 as YYREEE (reference sequence). The germline V and J ends were trimmed by 0 bases and 5 bases, with 4 bases remaining between them. This CDR3 comprises 12 residues. The CDR3 loop reads CASSLGLDTQYF. The CDR3, as DNA: TGTGCCAGCAGCTTGGGGCTAGATACGCAGTATTTT.

V is TRBV5-4 and J is TRBJ2-2; 7 bases map to TRBD1. Trimming took 3 bases from V and 1 from J; bases not matched to a gene: 6. The CDR3 sequence is 16 residues long. The germline CDR1 and CDR2 sequences are SGHNT and YYREEE (reference sequence). The CDR3 DNA follows: TGTGCCAGCAGCTGGAGACAGGGAGAGAACACCGGGGAGCTGTTTTTT. This gives the protein CASSWRQGENTGELFF.

The chain has TRBV28 and TRBJ1-4, with D perhaps TRBD1 (5 bases). CDR1 and CDR2 from the germline V gene are MDHEN and SYDVKM. The CDR3 loop spans 14 amino acids. Trimming pared 6 bases from V and 4 bases from J, leaving 12 bases between. The CDR3 DNA reads as TGTGCCAGCAGCCAAGGGGAAAATAATGAAAAACTGTTTTTT. It codes for CASSQGENNEKLFF.

This rearrangement joins TRBV11-2 to TRBJ1-6; 11 positions match TRBD1. Germline CDR1 is SGHAT and CDR2 is FQNNGV. Trimming cost V 5 bases and J 0 bases; bases outside gene matches: 6. The CDR3 spans 18 residues. CDR3: CASSPFGTGGSYNSPLHF. CDR3 nucleotide sequence: TGTGCCAGCAGCCCTTTCGGGACAGGGGGCTCCTATAATTCACCCCTCCACTTT.

The J gene is TRBJ2-7, the V gene TRBV3-1 (or the pseudogene TRBV3-2); D not resolved. The length of the CDR3 is 15 residues. Germline lookup yields CDR1 LGHDT and CDR2 YNNKEL (reference sequence). V lost 1 base and J 0 bases, leaving 10 bases between the germline ends. CDR3 in amino acids: CASSQGPSSSYEQYF. DNA for the CDR3: TGTGCCAGCAGCCAAGGCCCGAGTAGCTCCTACGAGCAGTACTTC.

V gene TRBV28 combines with J gene TRBJ1-1, with D maybe TRBD1 (6 bases). The V end was cut by 5 bases, the J end by 2 bases, with 15 bases between. Germline V CDR1 and CDR2: MDHEN, SYDVKM. This CDR3 comprises 15 residues. This chain's CDR3 is CASSLGGLTNTEAFF. The CDR3 DNA sequence: TGTGCCAGCAGTCTAGGGGGGCTAACCAACACTGAAGCTTTCTTT.

The chain has TRBV28 and TRBJ2-7; D is possibly TRBD2 (5 bases). There are 14 residues in the CDR3. The germline V gene encodes CDR1 MDHEN and CDR2 SYDVKM. V was shortened by 6 bases and J by 3 bases, with 15 bases between the two germline ends. Written as DNA, the CDR3 is TGTGCCAGCAGACTGATCTCCGGGGACTACGAGCAGTACTTC. Its translation is CASRLISGDYEQYF. Full variable domain (missing parts from reference TRBV28 and TRBJ2-7): DVKVTQSSRYLVKRTGEKVFLECVQDMDHENMFWYRQDPGLGLRLIYFSYDVKMKEKGDIPEGYSVSREKKERFSLILESASTNQTSMYLCASRLISGDYEQYFGPGTRLTVT.

The CDR3 reads CASSRLQGGNTEAFF. For the CDR3, the DNA is TGTGCCAGCAGCCGACTACAGGGGGGGAACACTGAAGCTTTCTTT. The gene calls are TRBV7-6 and TRBJ1-1; 8 bases line up with TRBD1. This CDR3 region has 15 residues. The V segment lost 5 bases and the J segment 1 base; nucleotides outside the gene matches: 6. Germline CDR1 is SGHVS and CDR2 is FNYEAQ.

V is TRBV5-6 and J is TRBJ1-2, with D perhaps matching TRBD1 (6 bases). This CDR3 comprises 14 residues. Germline-derived CDR1 and CDR2 are SGHDT and YYEEEE. Between the trimmed V and J ends, which lost 0 bases and 8 bases, there was a span of 14 bases. The CDR3 coding sequence is TGTGCCAGCAGCTTGGGACAGGCTATTACAGGCTACACCTTC. The encoded protein is CASSLGQAITGYTF.

This clone was found a few times. The chain couples TRBV10-3 to TRBJ1-2, with a possible D match to TRBD1 (6 bases). Germline CDR1 is ENHRY and CDR2 is SYGVKD. Trimming cost V 3 bases and J 3 bases, with 23 bases left between them. CDR3 length: 18 amino acids. Here the CDR3 reads CAISDPGGFGEKDYGYTF. For the CDR3, the DNA is TGTGCCATCAGTGATCCCGGGGGCTTTGGAGAAAAGGACTATGGCTACACCTTC.

This clone was observed a single time. The gene calls are TRBV18 and TRBJ2-7; D might be TRBD2 (5 bases). The germline V and J ends were trimmed by 4 bases and 1 base, with 8 bases remaining between them. Germline V lookup: CDR1 KGHSH, CDR2 LQKENI. The CDR3 totals 13 residues. In nucleotides, the CDR3 is TGTGCCAGCTCACTGGACTGGTCCTACGAGCAGTACTTC. It is translated as CASSLDWSYEQYF.

The V and J genes are TRBV29-1 and TRBJ2-4, with D tentatively TRBD2 (5 bases). Deletions cut 5 bases from V and 9 bases from J, with 11 bases between. Germline V gives CDR1 SQVTM, CDR2 ANQGSEA. The CDR3 covers 11 residues. The CDR3 nucleotides read TGCAGCGTTAGGACTGTCGGCATTCAGTACTTC. Translation gives CSVRTVGIQYF.

The gene calls are TRBV5-6 and TRBJ2-7, with a weak D call TRBD2 (6 bases). The CDR3 totals 16 residues. Trimming removed 6 bases from V and 0 bases from J, with 19 bases in between. The germline gives CDR1 SGHDT, CDR2 YYEEEE. The CDR3 DNA reads as TGTGCCAGCAACCCGAGGTTTGGCGGGGACTCCTACGAGCAGTACTTC. Translating it yields CASNPRFGGDSYEQYF.

This chain connects TRBV29-1 to TRBJ1-2, with D hard to call. This CDR3 spans 11 amino acids. The germline V and J ends were trimmed by 5 bases and 0 bases, with 4 bases remaining between them. Germline-derived CDR1 and CDR2 are SQVTM and ANQGSEA. CDR3 sequence: CSVSANYGYTF. The CDR3 DNA is TGCAGCGTTTCAGCTAACTATGGCTACACCTTC.

The rearrangement links TRBV3-1 (or the pseudogene TRBV3-2) to TRBJ2-2; possible D gene TRBD2, 6 bases. Germline CDR1 is LGHDT and CDR2 is YNNKEL (reference sequence). V was clipped by 4 bases and J by 5 bases, with 17 bases between them. This CDR3 region has 16 residues. The CDR3 DNA reads as TGTGCCAGCAGCCCTCCTCCGGGGGACGGGACCGGGGAGCTGTTTTTT. Protein sequence: CASSPPPGDGTGELFF.